These 11 T cell receptor beta chains were sequenced from one sample in a study of T cells in severe cutaneous drug reactions. Libraries were made by iRepertoire multiplex PCR with TCR subtype-specific primers for bulk and single-cell sequencing. Each CDR3 protein gets one entry in TCRdb, which reprocessed the multiplex PCR reads and gives no DNA. The sample includes about 1,900 distinct CDR3 sequences. The patients sequenced had a carbamazepine-induced Stevens-Johnson syndrome or toxic epidermal necrolysis reaction. The sequencing sample was made of PBMCs. The origin of the receptors is a human donor with Stevens-Johnson syndrome, a severe cutaneous drug reaction.

V usage is TRBV3-1 and J usage is TRBJ2-2; there is no DNA to check the TCRdb D call of TRBD2. Germline lookup yields CDR1 LGHDT and CDR2 YNNKEL (reference sequence). The CDR3 totals 17 residues. The CDR3 region is CASSQDLAGGYTGELFF.

Its frequency marks this clonotype as medium-sized. The chain couples TRBV11-2 to TRBJ2-1. In germline, CDR1 is SGHAT, CDR2 FQNNGV. This CDR3 spans 14 amino acids. The chain's CDR3 is CASSPTSNYNEQFF.

In terms of frequency, this clonotype is medium-sized (0.01 to 0.1%). The chain employs TRBV28 and TRBJ2-1. CDR1 and CDR2 (germline): MDHEN, SYDVKM. There are 16 residues in the CDR3. This CDR3 is CASSLSWAQTYNEQFF.

By frequency, this clonotype is medium-sized. The rearrangement uses TRBV7-9 and TRBJ1-1; TCRdb's D call, TRBD1, is unchecked because there is no DNA. This CDR3 has 14 amino acids. The germline V gene has CDR1 SEHNR and CDR2 FQNEAQ (reference sequence). CDR3 sequence reads: CASSLSGVNTEAFF.

J is TRBJ2-1 and V is TRBV10-1. CDR3 size: 13 residues. The V gene's germline CDR1 is WNHNN and CDR2 SYGVQD (reference sequence). CDR3 loop: CASSEYGQNEQFF.

This clonotype is called medium-sized based on its frequency. The chain carries TRBV7-6 and TRBJ2-1; TCRdb selects TRBD1, and the lack of DNA leaves this call unchecked. The CDR3 is 12 amino acids. Per the germline V gene, CDR1 is SGHVS and CDR2 is FNYEAQ. The CDR3 loop is CASSPWSNEQFF.

This clonotype registers medium-sized (0.01 to 0.1%) by frequency. V is TRBV12-3 or TRBV12-4 and J is TRBJ1-5. This CDR3 is 15 amino acids long. CDR3 region: CASSLEGYSNQPQHF.

The CDR3 sequence is CSVSPGPVANYGYTF. The V and J genes are TRBV29-1 and TRBJ1-2; TCRdb reports TRBD1, a call that lacks DNA to check it against. The CDR3 consists of 15 residues. CDR1 and CDR2 (germline): SQVTM, ANQGSEA.

CDR3 loop: CASTSVGGNEQFF. The chain uses TRBV7-2 and TRBJ2-1. The CDR3 has 13 residues. Per the germline V gene, CDR1 is SGHTA and CDR2 is FQGNSA.

V gene TRBV7-9 combines with J gene TRBJ2-5. In germline, CDR1 is SEHNR, CDR2 FQNEAQ (reference sequence). CDR3 length equals 15 residues. CDR3 amino acids: CASTGGWVQQETQYF.

Considering frequency, this clonotype is medium-sized. The chain joins TRBV7-8 to TRBJ2-1; TCRdb indicates TRBD1, and absent DNA this call remains unverified. The CDR3 is 16 residues long. CDR1 and CDR2 from the germline V gene are SGHVS and FQNEAQ. The CDR3 loop reads CASSLVGGRGYNEQFF.